This T cell receptor beta chain originates from a study of shared clonotypes between healthy human individuals. Trimming cost V 7 bases and J 5 bases; bases outside gene matches: 7. This CDR3 spans 14 amino acids. The germline CDR1 and CDR2 sequences are SNHLY and FYNNEI. Study findings and constraints: The diversity represented, both genetic and in exposure history, was limited by few donors. Among donors, sharing of clonotypes was expected to be affected by sequencing depth.

Of note for this clone: Its specificity is not known.

Sequencing of unsorted PBMC DNA was carried out using ten immunoSEQ deep assay plates. This table comes from immunoSEQ multiplex PCR, and its TCRdb copy is limited to in-frame clones, with some not included. The profile shows approximately 470,000 clones, more than 75% of them singletons. The origin of this receptor is a woman between 40 and 50 years old in good health. Some clones in this sample may be carry-over from other donors' samples. The genes are TRBV2 and TRBJ2-3, with 9 bases matching TRBD2. What was sequenced was PBMCs. Written as DNA, the CDR3 is TGTGCCAGCAATTTAGCGGGAGCGGAAGATACGCAGTATTTT. This codes for CASNLAGAEDTQYF.